The 2 T cell receptor gamma chains below all came from one sample that was sequenced in a study of γδ T cells in repeated Plasmodium falciparum infection (dated by TCRdb to 2020 to 2022). For bulk TCR repertoire analysis, Vgamma9/Vdelta2+ and Vdelta2-negative gammadelta T cell populations were flow-sorted out of peripheral blood mononuclear cells. The library was produced with multiplex PCR. Sequenced using an Illumina MiSeq. TCRdb reprocessed the public reads with the caller CATT; rows with the same DNA were merged afterwards. This sample is represented by more than 4,000 gamma-chain clones; 3% to 3.5% of them were singletons. 30% to 40% of the sample rests with the top ten. Sequencing was performed on gamma-delta T cells from blood. These receptors came from a pool of human donors (malaria-infected and uninfected, not separated).

The rearrangement links TRGV9 to TRGJP. TCRdb gives no J gene; it was assigned here by matching the DNA to germline. V lost 2 bases, J lost 6 bases, and 7 bases stayed unmatched. The CDR3 covers 17 residues. The V gene's germline CDR1 is GITISATS and CDR2 ISYDGTV (reference sequence). The CDR3 here is CALWEDLVELGKKIKVF. The CDR3 DNA is TGTGCCTTGTGGGAGGACCTTGTAGAGTTGGGCAAAAAAATCAAGGTATTT.

This clone has at least ten counts. The gene calls are TRGV9 and TRGJP. In the absence of a J gene in TCRdb, the DNA was matched to germline to assign it here. Looked up from germline, CDR1 is GITISATS and CDR2 is ISYDGTV (reference sequence). Trimming cost V 0 bases and J 4 bases; bases outside gene matches: 9. CDR3 length: 19 residues. This CDR3 is CALWEVQESQELGKKIKVF. Here the CDR3 DNA reads TGTGCCTTGTGGGAGGTGCAGGAATCTCAAGAGTTGGGCAAAAAAATCAAGGTATTT.